Listed below are T cell receptor beta chains from one sample, sequenced in a study of cytomegalovirus exposure and HLA in healthy donors. TCRdb's copy holds only in-frame clones and misses some; the assay was immunoSEQ multiplex PCR. The sample has about 330,000 clones, roughly 85% seen once. The specimen was PBMCs. These receptor sequences come from a woman under 30 in good health and CMV-seronegative. Each CDR3 is given with its conserved first and last residue. The order of the fields is V gene, clone size, J gene, CDR3 length, D gene, CDR3 protein, CDR3 DNA. The D gene is left open where the match is weak. The size entry is marked missing in some rows and otherwise reads once, few, many or a size class.

>TRBV28|-|TRBJ2-1|11|-
CASSSTNEQFF
TGTGCCAGCAGTTCGACTAATGAGCAGTTCTTC
>TRBV2|-|TRBJ1-1|15|-
CASSPEGATVTEAFF
TGTGCCAGCAGTCCCGAAGGGGCGACAGTCACTGAAGCTTTCTTT
>TRBV7-2|once|TRBJ1-4|15|TRBD1
CASSQPGTGGKKLFF
TGTGCCAGCAGCCAACCCGGGACAGGGGGTAAAAAACTGTTTTTT
>TRBV4-3|once|TRBJ2-7|15|TRBD2
CASSQESGRSYEQYF
TGCGCCAGCAGCCAAGAGAGCGGGAGGTCCTACGAGCAGTACTTC
>TRBV18|-|TRBJ2-2|16|-
CASSPQGLLDTGELFF
TGTGCCAGCTCACCACAGGGGCTCTTGGACACCGGGGAGCTGTTTTTT
>TRBV6-5|-|TRBJ2-7|14|-
CASRADLRSYEQYF
TGTGCCAGCAGAGCCGACTTGCGCTCCTACGAGCAGTACTTC
>TRBV4-3|-|TRBJ2-7|16|TRBD2
CASSQDGPSGKDEQYF
TGCGCCAGCAGCCAAGATGGGCCTAGCGGGAAGGACGAGCAGTACTTC
>TRBV5-1|few|TRBJ2-2|14|-
CASATAGNSGELFF
TGCGCCAGCGCTACGGCGGGGAACAGCGGGGAGCTGTTTTTT
>TRBV19|-|TRBJ2-7|12|-
CASSSQGGEQYF
TGTGCCAGTAGCTCACAGGGCGGCGAGCAGTACTTC
>TRBV2|-|TRBJ1-2|17|-
CASSEPGNKASGYGYTF
TGTGCCAGCAGTGAACCAGGGAATAAGGCTTCGGGCTATGGCTACACCTTC
>TRBV5-1|once|TRBJ2-5|15|TRBD2
CASSRGTRGAETQYF
TGCGCCAGCAGCCGCGGGACTAGAGGGGCGGAGACCCAGTACTTC
>TRBV7-2|-|TRBJ2-3|17|TRBD2
CASSRRGIAGYTDTQYF
TGTGCCAGCAGCCGTCGGGGGATAGCGGGATACACAGATACGCAGTATTTT
>TRBV27|-|TRBJ2-7|14|-
CASSLRAGIYEQYF
TGTGCCAGCAGTTTAAGGGCAGGGATCTACGAGCAGTACTTC
>TRBV30|-|TRBJ2-3|15|TRBD2
CAWSPPGLVADTQYF
TGTGCCTGGAGTCCCCCGGGACTAGTAGCAGATACGCAGTATTTT
>TRBV10-3|few|TRBJ2-7|13|-
CAIRGSTGYEQYF
TGTGCCATCCGTGGGTCTACCGGCTACGAGCAGTACTTC
>TRBV9|-|TRBJ1-2|16|-
CASSATEGNRDYGYTF
TGTGCCAGCAGCGCGACGGAAGGAAACAGGGACTATGGCTACACCTTC
>TRBV10-3|-|TRBJ2-7|14|TRBD1
CAIGELTGAYEQYF
TGTGCCATTGGTGAGCTCACAGGGGCCTACGAGCAGTACTTC
>TRBV5-1|-|TRBJ2-1|14|-
CASSFEVSYNEQFF
TGCGCCAGCAGCTTTGAGGTCTCCTACAATGAGCAGTTCTTC
>TRBV7-7|-|TRBJ2-3|14|TRBD1
CASSEDRATDTQYF
TGTGCCAGCAGCGAAGACAGGGCGACAGATACGCAGTATTTT
>TRBV4-1|-|TRBJ2-3|17|TRBD2
CASSQDSTSGITDTQYF
TGCGCCAGCAGCCAAGATTCGACTAGCGGTATCACAGATACGCAGTATTTT
>TRBV5-1|once|TRBJ2-7|14|TRBD1
CASSWDRGPYEQYF
TGCGCCAGCAGCTGGGACAGGGGTCCCTACGAGCAGTACTTC
>TRBV6-1|-|TRBJ2-5|11|-
CASSLEETQYF
TGTGCCAGCAGTTTAGAGGAGACCCAGTACTTC
>TRBV19|-|TRBJ1-4|14|-
CASSIEVRGEKLFF
TGTGCCAGTAGTATAGAAGTCCGCGGAGAAAAACTGTTTTTT
>TRBV5-1|-|TRBJ2-3|16|TRBD2
CASSPGGEGPPDTQYF
TGCGCCAGCAGCCCCGGGGGGGAGGGCCCCCCAGATACGCAGTATTTT
>TRBV30|-|TRBJ2-7|14|TRBD2
CAWSKGLADYEQYF
TGTGCCTGGAGCAAAGGACTAGCGGACTACGAGCAGTACTTC
>TRBV5-1|-|TRBJ2-7|15|TRBD2
CASSLGLAGVYEQYF
TGCGCCAGCAGCCTGGGACTAGCGGGAGTCTACGAGCAGTACTTC
>TRBV6-1|-|TRBJ1-2|15|-
CASSEGRGLDYGYTF
TGTGCCAGCAGTGAAGGTAGGGGTTTGGACTATGGCTACACCTTC
>TRBV6-1|-|TRBJ2-7|12|TRBD1
CASSLQGYEQYF
TGTGCCAGCAGTCTACAGGGGTACGAGCAGTACTTC
>TRBV9|-|TRBJ2-7|16|TRBD2
CASSVGSSGRDTEQYF
TGTGCCAGCAGCGTAGGGTCTAGCGGGAGAGACACCGAGCAGTACTTC
>TRBV6-5|-|TRBJ1-5|14|TRBD1
CASKKQGGDQPQHF
TGTGCCAGCAAAAAACAGGGGGGGGATCAGCCCCAGCATTTT
>TRBV7-6|-|TRBJ2-2|13|-
CASLRSRTGELFF
TGTGCCAGCCTTCGATCTCGGACCGGGGAGCTGTTTTTT
>TRBV4-1|few|TRBJ2-7|17|TRBD1
CASSQDVGTGGSYEQYF
TGCGCCAGCAGCCAAGATGTCGGGACAGGGGGCTCCTACGAGCAGTACTTC
>TRBV10-3|few|TRBJ1-5|13|-
CAISESRDQPQHF
TGTGCCATCAGTGAGTCTCGGGATCAGCCCCAGCATTTT
>TRBV4-2|-|TRBJ2-1|16|-
CASSQDRTGTYNEQFF
TGTGCCAGCAGCCAAGATAGGACTGGTACCTACAATGAGCAGTTCTTC
>TRBV18|few|TRBJ1-1|13|-
CASSLLTNTEAFF
TGTGCCAGCTCCCTTCTAACGAACACTGAAGCTTTCTTT
>TRBV5-6|-|TRBJ2-7|14|TRBD2
CASSWQTSGYEQYF
TGTGCCAGCAGCTGGCAGACTAGCGGATACGAGCAGTACTTC
>TRBV10-3|-|TRBJ2-7|14|TRBD2
CAIRGGTPAFEQYF
TGTGCCATCAGGGGGGGGACTCCTGCCTTTGAGCAGTACTTC
>TRBV28|-|TRBJ2-3|13|-
CASSWDIGDTQYF
TGTGCCAGCAGTTGGGACATCGGGGATACGCAGTATTTT
>TRBV6-5|-|TRBJ2-5|15|-
CASSYSQGGPETQYF
TGTGCCAGCAGTTACTCGCAGGGGGGACCGGAGACCCAGTACTTC
>TRBV30|-|TRBJ2-5|12|TRBD2
CAWKGREGPPHF
TGTGCCTGGAAAGGGCGGGAGGGGCCCCCTCACTTC
>TRBV2|-|TRBJ2-3|13|-
CASATRRTDTQYF
TGTGCCTCTGCTACTCGCCGCACAGATACGCAGTATTTT
>TRBV28|-|TRBJ2-7|18|TRBD2
CASSSSDILAGVPYEQYF
TGTGCCAGCAGTTCCTCCGACATACTAGCGGGAGTCCCCTACGAGCAGTACTTC
>TRBV29-1|-|TRBJ2-7|12|-
CSVIGRSYEQYF
TGCAGCGTTATCGGCAGGTCCTACGAGCAGTACTTC
>TRBV27|once|TRBJ2-1|13|TRBD2
CASSSGTRVEQFF
TGTGCCAGCAGTTCCGGGACTAGAGTTGAGCAGTTCTTC
>TRBV2|once|TRBJ2-1|15|-
CASSDVAASLNEQFF
TGTGCCAGCAGTGACGTGGCAGCCTCACTAAATGAGCAGTTCTTC
>TRBV5-1|-|TRBJ2-1|15|TRBD2
CASSTGLAGYNEQFF
TGCGCCAGCAGCACCGGACTAGCGGGATACAATGAGCAGTTCTTC
>TRBV25-1|-|TRBJ2-1|16|TRBD2
CASSEAGTRSYNEQFF
TGTGCCAGCAGTGAAGCCGGGACTAGGTCCTACAATGAGCAGTTCTTC
>TRBV27|-|TRBJ2-3|13|-
CASSTALAYTQYF
TGTGCCAGCAGTACCGCCCTAGCCTATACGCAGTATTTT
>TRBV2|once|TRBJ2-5|13|-
CASSEGRSGTQYF
TGTGCCAGCAGTGAAGGCAGATCAGGGACCCAGTACTTC
>TRBV27|-|TRBJ1-1|16|TRBD1
CASNSQPGQGVVGAFF
TGTGCCAGCAATTCGCAACCGGGACAGGGGGTCGTCGGAGCTTTCTTT
>TRBV6-5|-|TRBJ2-7|15|TRBD1
CASSYSGQGRREQYF
TGTGCCAGCAGTTACTCGGGACAGGGCCGCCGGGAGCAGTACTTC
>TRBV27|-|TRBJ2-1|15|TRBD1
CASSFGTGPYNEQFF
TGTGCCAGCAGTTTCGGGACAGGCCCGTACAATGAGCAGTTCTTC
>TRBV11-2|once|TRBJ2-7|15|TRBD2
CASVPGLADSYEQYF
TGTGCCAGCGTACCGGGACTAGCGGATTCCTACGAGCAGTACTTC
>TRBV9|-|TRBJ2-1|16|TRBD2
CASSVEGSGKYNEQFF
TGTGCCAGCAGCGTAGAGGGTAGCGGGAAATACAATGAGCAGTTCTTC